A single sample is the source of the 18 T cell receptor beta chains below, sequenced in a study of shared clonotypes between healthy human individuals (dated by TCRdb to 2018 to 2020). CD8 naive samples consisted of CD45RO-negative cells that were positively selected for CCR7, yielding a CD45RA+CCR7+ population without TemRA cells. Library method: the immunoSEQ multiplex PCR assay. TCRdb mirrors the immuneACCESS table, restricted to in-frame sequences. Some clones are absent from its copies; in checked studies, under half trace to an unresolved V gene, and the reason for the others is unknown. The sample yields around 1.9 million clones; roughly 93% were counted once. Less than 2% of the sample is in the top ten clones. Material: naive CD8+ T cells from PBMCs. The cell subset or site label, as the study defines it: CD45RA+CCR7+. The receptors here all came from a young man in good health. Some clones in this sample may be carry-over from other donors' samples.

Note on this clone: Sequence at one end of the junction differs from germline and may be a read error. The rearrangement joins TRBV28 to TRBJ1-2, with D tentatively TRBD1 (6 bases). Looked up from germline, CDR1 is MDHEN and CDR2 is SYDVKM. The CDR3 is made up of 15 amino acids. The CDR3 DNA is TGTGCCAGCAGTTTACCAGGGGATTCAATCTATGGCCACACCTTC. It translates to CASSLPGDSIYGHTF.

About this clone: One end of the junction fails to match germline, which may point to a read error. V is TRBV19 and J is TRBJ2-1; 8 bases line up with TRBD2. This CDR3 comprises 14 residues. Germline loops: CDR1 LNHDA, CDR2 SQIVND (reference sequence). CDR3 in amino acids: CASTIAGPNNEQFF. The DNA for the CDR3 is TGTGCCAGTACTATAGCGGGACCTAACAATGAGCAGTTCTTC.

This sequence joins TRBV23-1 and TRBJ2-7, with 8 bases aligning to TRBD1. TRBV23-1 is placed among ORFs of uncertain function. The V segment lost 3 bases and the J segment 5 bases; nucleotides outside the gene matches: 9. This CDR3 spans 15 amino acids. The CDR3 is CASSQPRDRTHEQYF. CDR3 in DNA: TGCGCCAGCAGTCAGCCCCGGGACAGGACGCACGAGCAGTACTTC.

The CDR3 loop is CASSQGGAERSYYEQYF. The CDR3 nucleotides read TGCGCCAGCAGCCAAGGGGGCGCGGAGCGGTCTTACTACGAGCAGTACTTC. The rearrangement joins TRBV4-1 to TRBJ2-7, with D perhaps TRBD1 or TRBD2 (5 bases each). The CDR3 has 17 amino acids. V lost 1 base and J 3 bases, leaving 19 bases between the germline ends. Germline V gene sequence: CDR1 MGHRA, CDR2 YSYEKL.

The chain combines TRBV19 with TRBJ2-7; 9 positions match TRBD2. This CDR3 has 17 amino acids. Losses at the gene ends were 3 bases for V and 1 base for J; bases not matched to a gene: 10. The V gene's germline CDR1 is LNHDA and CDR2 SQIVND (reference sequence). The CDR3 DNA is TGTGCCAGTAGTATCGAGGTAGCGGGAGAATTTTCCTACGAGCAGTACTTC. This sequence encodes CASSIEVAGEFSYEQYF.

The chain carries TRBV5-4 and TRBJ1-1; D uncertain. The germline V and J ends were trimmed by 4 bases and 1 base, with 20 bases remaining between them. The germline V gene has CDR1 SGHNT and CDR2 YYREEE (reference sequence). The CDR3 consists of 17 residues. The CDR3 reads CASSGPQFEETNTEAFF. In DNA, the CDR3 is TGTGCCAGCAGCGGGCCCCAGTTTGAGGAAACGAACACTGAAGCTTTCTTT. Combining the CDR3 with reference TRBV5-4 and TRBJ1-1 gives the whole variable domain ETGVTQSPTHLIKTRGQQVTLRCSSQSGHNTVSWYQQALGQGPQFIFQYYREEENGRGNFPPRFSGLQFPNYSSELNVNALELDDSALYLCASSGPQFEETNTEAFFGQGTRLTVV.

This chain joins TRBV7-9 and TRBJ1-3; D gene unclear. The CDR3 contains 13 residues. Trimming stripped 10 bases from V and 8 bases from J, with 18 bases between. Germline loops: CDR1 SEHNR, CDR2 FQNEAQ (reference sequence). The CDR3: CATPPAGQHTIYF. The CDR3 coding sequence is TGTGCCACCCCACCGGCTGGTCAGCACACCATATATTTT.

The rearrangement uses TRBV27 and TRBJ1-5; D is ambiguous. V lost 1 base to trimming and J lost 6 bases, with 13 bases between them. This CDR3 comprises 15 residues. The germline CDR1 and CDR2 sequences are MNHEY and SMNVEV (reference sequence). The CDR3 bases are TGTGCCAGCAGTTTATTTTTCTCGCGAGGTCAGCCCCAGCATTTT. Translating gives CASSLFFSRGQPQHF.

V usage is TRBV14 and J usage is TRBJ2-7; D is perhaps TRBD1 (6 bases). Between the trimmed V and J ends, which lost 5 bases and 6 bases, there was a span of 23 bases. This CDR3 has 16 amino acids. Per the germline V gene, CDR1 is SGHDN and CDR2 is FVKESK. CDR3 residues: CASSTTHRAVGGEQYF. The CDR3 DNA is TGTGCCAGCAGCACCACCCACCGGGCCGTAGGGGGCGAGCAGTACTTC.

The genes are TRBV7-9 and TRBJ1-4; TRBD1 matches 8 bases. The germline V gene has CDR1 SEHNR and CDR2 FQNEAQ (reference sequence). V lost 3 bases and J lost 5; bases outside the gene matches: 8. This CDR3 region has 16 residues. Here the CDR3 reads CASSFPPTGENEKLFF. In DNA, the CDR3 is TGTGCCAGCAGCTTTCCCCCGACAGGGGAAAATGAAAAACTGTTTTTT.

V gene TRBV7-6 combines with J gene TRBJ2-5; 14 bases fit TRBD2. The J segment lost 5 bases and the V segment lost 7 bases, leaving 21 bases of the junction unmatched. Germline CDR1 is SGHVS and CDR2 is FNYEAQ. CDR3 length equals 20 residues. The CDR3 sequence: CASNTGDGTSGRIFGETQYF. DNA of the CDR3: TGTGCCAGCAACACTGGGGATGGGACTAGCGGGAGAATATTCGGGGAGACCCAGTACTTC.

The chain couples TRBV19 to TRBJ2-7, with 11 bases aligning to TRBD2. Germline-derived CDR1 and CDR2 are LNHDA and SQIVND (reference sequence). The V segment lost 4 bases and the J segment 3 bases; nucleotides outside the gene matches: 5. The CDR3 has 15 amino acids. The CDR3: CASSTKGLADYEQYF. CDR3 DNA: TGTGCCAGTAGTACCAAGGGACTAGCGGACTACGAGCAGTACTTC.

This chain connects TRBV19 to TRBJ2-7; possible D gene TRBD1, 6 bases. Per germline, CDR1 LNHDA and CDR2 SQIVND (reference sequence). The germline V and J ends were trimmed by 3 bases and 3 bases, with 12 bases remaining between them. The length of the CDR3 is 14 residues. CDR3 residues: CASSIGTSLYEQYF. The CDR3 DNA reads TGTGCCAGTAGTATCGGGACATCCCTCTACGAGCAGTACTTC.

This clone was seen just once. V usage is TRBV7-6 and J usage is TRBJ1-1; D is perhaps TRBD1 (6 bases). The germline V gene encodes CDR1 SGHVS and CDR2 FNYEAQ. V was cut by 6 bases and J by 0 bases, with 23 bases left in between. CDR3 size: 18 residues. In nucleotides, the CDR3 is TGTGCCAGCAGTCCCGGGACAACCACTCTGAGCATGAACACTGAAGCTTTCTTT. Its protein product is CASSPGTTTLSMNTEAFF. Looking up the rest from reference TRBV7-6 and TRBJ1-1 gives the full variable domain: GAGVSQSPRYKVTKRGQDVALRCDPISGHVSLYWYRQALGQGPEFLTYFNYEAQQDKSGLPNDRFSAERPEGSISTLTIQRTEQRDSAMYRCASSPGTTTLSMNTEAFFGQGTRLTVV.

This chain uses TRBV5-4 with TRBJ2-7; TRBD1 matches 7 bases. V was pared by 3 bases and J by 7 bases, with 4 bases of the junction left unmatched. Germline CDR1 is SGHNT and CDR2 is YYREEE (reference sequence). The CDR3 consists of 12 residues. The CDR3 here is CASSWDSGEQYF. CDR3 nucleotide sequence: TGTGCCAGCAGCTGGGACAGCGGAGAGCAGTACTTC.

CDR3 amino acids: CASSGLVAGGPGEQFF. DNA of the CDR3: TGTGCCAGCAGCGGATTAGTCGCGGGAGGGCCAGGTGAGCAGTTCTTC. The chain carries TRBV7-6 and TRBJ2-1; TRBD2 matches at 9 bases. The trim removed 5 bases at V and 9 bases at J, leaving 14 bases unmatched. In germline, CDR1 is SGHVS, CDR2 FNYEAQ. The CDR3 contains 16 residues.

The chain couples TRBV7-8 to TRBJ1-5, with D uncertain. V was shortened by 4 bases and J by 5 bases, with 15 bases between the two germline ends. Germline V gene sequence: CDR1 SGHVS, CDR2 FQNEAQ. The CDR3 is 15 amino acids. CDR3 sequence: CASSSASGGYQPQHF. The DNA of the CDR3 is TGTGCCAGCAGCTCAGCCTCGGGCGGGTATCAGCCCCAGCATTTT.

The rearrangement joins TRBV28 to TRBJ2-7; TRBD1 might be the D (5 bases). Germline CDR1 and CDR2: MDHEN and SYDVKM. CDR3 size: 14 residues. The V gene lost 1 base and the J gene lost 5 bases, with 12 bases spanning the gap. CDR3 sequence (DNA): TGTGCCAGCAGTTTATATCAGGGCCGGGACGAGCAGTACTTC. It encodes CASSLYQGRDEQYF.